A selection of T cell receptor beta chains follows, all from one sample in a study of control samples from healthy donors and cancer patients. Profiling relied on immunoSEQ multiplex PCR, and the TCRdb table lists in-frame clones only, not all of them. Among 180,000 or so clones listed, 85% to 95% were seen once. Sequencing was done on a sample of blood. Every receptor here comes from a woman aged 55-70 years in good health. Each CDR3 is given with its conserved first and last residue. D genes are given only for firm matches. Rows give clone size only sometimes, using once, few, many, or a class for an expanded clone.

j_call | clone_size | d_call | v_call | cdr3_nt | cdr3_aa
TRBJ1-3 | - | - | TRBV19 | TGTGCCAGTAGTATATGGGGAACACGCTCTGGAAACACCATATATTTT | CASSIWGTRSGNTIYF
TRBJ1-4 | - | - | TRBV30 | TGTGCCTGGAGATGGGCTGGCGAAAAACTGTTTTTT | CAWRWAGEKLFF
TRBJ2-4 | - | TRBD1 | TRBV6-5 | TGTGCCAGCAACTCTCCCGGGACAGTTAAAAACATTCAGTACTTC | CASNSPGTVKNIQYF
TRBJ1-2 | - | TRBD1 | TRBV19 | TGTGCCAGTAGTCTTACACTACCGGGACAGGGTCTTGGCTACACCTTC | CASSLTLPGQGLGYTF
TRBJ2-7 | once | - | TRBV9 | TGTGCCAGCAGCGTAGGGCCCTTCGACAACTCCTACGAGCAGTACTTC | CASSVGPFDNSYEQYF
TRBJ1-1 | once | - | TRBV5-6 | TGTGCCAGCAGCTTGGAGTATGCAGAGAACACTGAAGCTTTCTTT | CASSLEYAENTEAFF
TRBJ1-1 | - | - | TRBV7-3 | TGTGCCAGCAGCTTAGGGGCGGCGACTGAAGCTTTCTTT | CASSLGAATEAFF
TRBJ1-2 | few | - | TRBV7-2 | TGTGCCAGCAGCTCAACCCCTAGCCAGGGTGGCTACACCTTC | CASSSTPSQGGYTF
TRBJ1-2 | once | TRBD1 | TRBV9 | TGTGCCAGCAGCGGAACCGGGACAGCCTACGACTACACCTTC | CASSGTGTAYDYTF
TRBJ2-3 | - | TRBD2 | TRBV24-1 | TGTGCCACCAGTGATTCCGGGACTAGCGGGGGGGTGACAGATACGCAGTATTTT | CATSDSGTSGGVTDTQYF
TRBJ2-1 | - | TRBD2 | TRBV5-1 | TGCGCCAGCAGCATACCGACTAGCGGGGGGGCCGGTTGGGGCAATGAGCAGTTCTTC | CASSIPTSGGAGWGNEQFF
TRBJ1-3 | once | - | TRBV18 | TGTGCCAGCTCACTTTTCCCGGGGCCCTCTGGAAACACCATATATTTT | CASSLFPGPSGNTIYF
TRBJ2-6 | - | - | TRBV11-2 | TGTGCCAGCAGCTTATTTGGGGCCAACGTCCTGACTTTC | CASSLFGANVLTF
TRBJ1-1 | - | - | TRBV7-3 | TGTGCCAGCAGCTTAACTGGGGGCATGAACACTGAAGCTTTCTTT | CASSLTGGMNTEAFF
TRBJ2-1 | - | TRBD2 | TRBV18 | TGTGCCAGCTCACCACCGGGACTAGTTTCCTACAATGAGCAGTTCTTC | CASSPPGLVSYNEQFF
TRBJ1-1 | - | - | TRBV4-3 | TGCGCCAGCAGCCAAGAAGCGGGGAGGGCGACTGAAGCTTTCTTT | CASSQEAGRATEAFF
TRBJ1-2 | - | - | TRBV23-1 | TGCGCCAGCAGTCAATCGGACCCTGGTACAGGAACCCATGGCTACACCTTC | CASSQSDPGTGTHGYTF